This T cell receptor beta chain appears in the sequencing data of a study of cytomegalovirus exposure and HLA in healthy donors. Study results and limitations: Per a later analysis, HLA-associated TCR beta chains showed more clonal expansion than other, equally common TCR beta chains. In a later analysis, at a false discovery rate of 0.05, about 16,000 TCR beta sequences matched HLA alleles. For most TCR beta V segments, an earlier analysis put the productive rate at about 90% or about 30% of the time. In presence/absence analyses, roughly uniform sequencing depth across donors was assumed.

This PCR relied on a set of 60 Vbeta primers and 13 Jbeta primers. Generated by immunoSEQ multiplex PCR, the TCRdb table keeps only in-frame clones and is missing some. The top ten clones hold 2% to 2.5% of a sample with 150,000 to 200,000 clones, 70% to 90% of them seen once. CDR3 length equals 14 residues. CDR1 and CDR2 from the germline V gene are SGHTA and FQGTGA. Trimming pared 2 bases from V and 1 base from J, leaving 5 bases between. Points on this clone: Its matching antigen is unknown.

This TCR was recovered from a man aged 18 to 29 in good health and CMV-seropositive. The gene calls are TRBV7-3 and TRBJ2-2; D is unclear. Specimen: PBMCs. CDR3 sequence: CASSLFKNTGELFF. CDR3 nucleotides: TGTGCCAGCAGCTTATTTAAGAACACCGGGGAGCTGTTTTTT.